The T cell receptor (beta chain) under discussion was sequenced for a study of blood T cells in healthy people across ages. Study at large: About one barcoded beta molecule per two T cells came from capture by template switching.

This CDR3 spans 16 amino acids. J gave up 4 bases and V 6 bases, and 13 bases lay outside the gene matches. The germline CDR1 and CDR2 sequences are LGHDT and YNNKEL (reference sequence). This clonotype appeared a few times. Its antigen remains unidentified. The study, taken as a whole, reports: The study found TCR beta diversity correlated strongly with naive T cell percentage.

A second PCR, run for about 7 to 11 cycles, used a sample-barcoded 5' primer plus a J-beta primer mix. TCRdb processed the 5' RACE reads anew with MiXCR; each CDR3 protein has one entry. The sample contains some 1.4 million distinct CDR3 sequences, around two fifths of which appear only once. The chain is built from TRBV3-1 and TRBJ2-3, with 7 bases aligning to TRBD2. The sequenced sample consisted of blood. The TCR sequence derives from a woman in her late teens or twenties in good health. DNA for the CDR3: TGTGCCAGCAGTCCCTTTGCGGGAGAGGCGGCAGATACGCAGTATTTT. Translating gives CASSPFAGEAADTQYF.